This entry lists 14 T cell receptor beta chains sequenced from one sample in a study of cytomegalovirus exposure and HLA in healthy donors. The protocol was immunoSEQ multiplex PCR, while the TCRdb copy is restricted to in-frame clones and leaves out a portion. Of 70,000 to 80,000 clones in the sample, 94% were seen once. Source material: PBMCs. These TCRs come from a woman younger than 30 in good health and CMV-seronegative.

This clone was found a few times. The rearrangement links TRBV4-1 to TRBJ1-1; TRBD1 is a possible D gene (6 bases). Trimming removed 4 bases from V and 5 bases from J, with 14 bases in between. Germline loops: CDR1 MGHRA, CDR2 YSYEKL. This CDR3 is built from 14 residues. The CDR3 protein is CASSLQGLETEAFF. The CDR3 nucleotides read TGCGCCAGCAGCCTACAGGGATTGGAAACTGAAGCTTTCTTT.

The CDR3 loop reads CASSHHPGEDSYEQYF. The CDR3 region has the DNA TGTGCCAGCAGCCACCATCCCGGAGAGGACAGTTACGAGCAGTACTTC. The chain combines TRBV7-9 with TRBJ2-7; tentative D call: TRBD1 (6 bases). The V gene lost 5 bases and the J gene lost 4 bases, with 21 bases spanning the gap. Germline CDR1 and CDR2: SEHNR and FQNEAQ (reference sequence). The CDR3 covers 16 residues.

The chain is built from TRBV2 and TRBJ2-2, with 10 bases that match TRBD1. CDR3 length equals 15 residues. The germline V gene encodes CDR1 SNHLY and CDR2 FYNNEI. Trimming removed 4 bases from V and 5 bases from J; junction bases left unmatched: 4. The CDR3 coding sequence is TGTGCCAGCAGTGTCCGACAGGGGGCGACCGGGGAGCTGTTTTTT. Its translation is CASSVRQGATGELFF.

This chain links TRBV7-2 with TRBJ2-7, with 9 bases that match TRBD2. CDR3 length: 16 amino acids. V was clipped by 0 bases and J by 2 bases; unmatched bases: 5. Germline lookup yields CDR1 SGHTA and CDR2 FQGNSA. The CDR3 DNA sequence: TGTGCCAGCAGCTTAGCCCCGGCTAGCGGGGCCTACGAGCAGTACTTC. The encoded protein is CASSLAPASGAYEQYF.

The chain has TRBV13 and TRBJ2-7; 7 bases are shared with TRBD1. The CDR3 covers 13 residues. Unmatched junction bases numbered 8, after V lost 8 bases and J lost 4 bases. Germline V gene lookup returns CDR1 PRHDT and CDR2 FYEKMQ (reference sequence). CDR3: CASEGQGEYEQYF. The CDR3 DNA sequence: TGTGCCAGCGAAGGGCAGGGGGAGTACGAGCAGTACTTC.

The gene calls are TRBV19 and TRBJ2-1; TRBD2 agrees at 8 bases. The CDR3 totals 15 residues. After removal of 0 bases from V and 7 bases from J, the junction contained 5 bases not matched to a gene. CDR1 is LNHDA and CDR2 is SQIVND in the germline V gene (reference sequence). CDR3 sequence reads: CASSIEGLAGNEQFF. In nucleotides, the CDR3 is TGTGCCAGTAGTATAGAAGGGCTAGCGGGTAATGAGCAGTTCTTC.

The chain carries TRBV19 and TRBJ2-7; D might be TRBD2 (5 bases). The ends were cut back, 3 bases at V and 2 bases at J, with 8 bases in the middle. The CDR3 covers 13 residues. Looked up from germline, CDR1 is LNHDA and CDR2 is SQIVND (reference sequence). In DNA form, the CDR3 reads TGTGCCAGTAGTATTTCTAGCACCTACGAGCAGTACTTC. It is translated as CASSISSTYEQYF. Drawing the rest from reference TRBV19 and TRBJ2-7, the complete variable domain is DGGITQSPKYLFRKEGQNVTLSCEQNLNHDAMYWYRQDPGQGLRLIYYSQIVNDFQKGDIAEGYSVSREKKESFPLTVTSAQKNPTAFYLCASSISSTYEQYFGPGTRLTVT.

V is TRBV7-8 and J is TRBJ2-5; the D gene is possibly TRBD1 (6 bases). Deletions cut 5 bases from V and 0 bases from J, with 13 bases between. The CDR3 is 15 residues long. Germline V CDR1 and CDR2: SGHVS, FQNEAQ. CDR3 DNA sequence: TGTGCCAGCAGCCATTGGACAGCGTACCAAGAGACCCAGTACTTC. Translation: CASSHWTAYQETQYF.

This clone came up once. The chain employs TRBV11-3 and TRBJ2-5; no reliable D call. Germline V gives CDR1 SGHNT, CDR2 YENEEA. The CDR3 contains 15 residues. V was shortened by 0 bases and J by 4 bases, with 12 bases between the two germline ends. This chain's CDR3 is CASSLDRRTLETQYF. CDR3 DNA sequence: TGTGCCAGCAGCTTAGATCGGAGAACTCTAGAGACCCAGTACTTC.

The V gene is TRBV5-4, the J gene TRBJ2-2; 11 nucleotides line up with TRBD2. Germline V gene data show CDR1 as SGHNT and CDR2 as YYREEE (reference sequence). J lost 5 bases, V lost 2 bases, and 14 bases had no gene match. This CDR3 has 19 residues. In DNA form, the CDR3 reads TGTGCCAGCAGCTTTTCCGGGACTAGCGGTTCGAAATGGACCGGGGAGCTGTTTTTT. Its translation is CASSFSGTSGSKWTGELFF.

The chain has TRBV7-9 and TRBJ2-5, with 12 positions matching TRBD2. CDR3 size: 16 residues. Germline V gene data show CDR1 as SEHNR and CDR2 as FQNEAQ (reference sequence). The ends lost 4 bases at V and 2 bases at J; junction bases unmatched: 5. The CDR3 sequence is CASSSLAGGRQETQYF. The CDR3 nucleotides are TGTGCCAGCAGCTCACTAGCGGGGGGTAGACAAGAGACCCAGTACTTC.

The chain is built from TRBV7-9 and TRBJ1-1, with TRBD1 identical over 7 bases. Germline CDR1 SEHNR, CDR2 FQNEAQ (reference sequence). With V trimmed by 1 base and J by 6 bases, 8 bases remained unmatched. CDR3 size: 15 residues. CDR3: CASSLEQGLRAEAFF. CDR3 sequence (DNA): TGTGCCAGCAGCTTAGAACAGGGGTTGAGGGCTGAAGCTTTCTTT.

This sequence joins TRBV9 and TRBJ1-1, with 9 bases identical to TRBD1. Germline CDR1 SGDLS, CDR2 YYNGEE. V gave up 1 base and J gave up 5 bases; unmatched junction bases: 6. The CDR3 sequence is 15 residues long. The CDR3 protein is CASSVLGQGPTEAFF. DNA of the CDR3: TGTGCCAGCAGCGTACTTGGACAGGGGCCTACTGAAGCTTTCTTT.

The rearrangement uses TRBV27 and TRBJ1-6, with unresolved D. From germline, CDR1 is MNHEY and CDR2 SMNVEV (reference sequence). The CDR3 consists of 12 residues. The germline V and J ends were trimmed by 3 bases and 10 bases, with 7 bases remaining between them. Written as DNA, the CDR3 is TGTGCCAGCAGTTTTCACGGGTCACCCCTCCACTTT. Translating gives CASSFHGSPLHF.